This is a list of T cell receptor beta chains from one sample in a study of shared clonotypes between healthy human individuals. Only in-frame clones appear in the TCRdb table, and some are missing; sequencing was by immunoSEQ multiplex PCR. The data contain 2,500,000 or so clones, 80% to 95% of them singletons. Sequencing was carried out using naive CD4+ T cells from PBMCs. The receptors were sampled from a man aged 18 to 30 in good health. Some clones in this sample may be carry-over from other donors' samples. Both conserved end residues are part of each CDR3. Fields, in order: V gene, D gene, J gene, CDR3 length, clone size, CDR3 DNA, CDR3 protein. D genes are given only for firm matches. Where a row states a size, it is once, few, many or the class of an expanded clone; other rows omit it.

>TRBV28|TRBD1|TRBJ1-4|15|NA
TGTGCCAGCCGACTCGGGGGGACAGGGAATGAAAAACTGTTTTTT
CASRLGGTGNEKLFF
>TRBV19|NA|TRBJ1-1|13|once
TGTGCCAGCCATCCTAGAGGAGACACTGAAGCTTTCTTT
CASHPRGDTEAFF
>TRBV15|TRBD1|TRBJ1-2|15|NA
TGTGCCACCAGCATGAGACAGGGCCCCTTTTATGGCTACACCTTC
CATSMRQGPFYGYTF
>TRBV5-6|NA|TRBJ1-2|11|NA
TGTGCCAGCAGCGCAAACTATGGCTACACCTTC
CASSANYGYTF
>TRBV7-8|NA|TRBJ2-3|13|NA
TGTGCCAGCAGCCAAAATGTACGAGATACGCAGTATTTT
CASSQNVRDTQYF
>TRBV14|NA|TRBJ1-1|14|NA
TGTGCCAGCAGCCACGGGGGGTCGGACACTGAAGCTTTCTTT
CASSHGGSDTEAFF
>TRBV6-5|NA|TRBJ2-5|13|NA
TGTGCCAGCAGGCCGGACAGACGGGAGACCCAGTACTTC
CASRPDRRETQYF
>TRBV5-4|TRBD1|TRBJ2-1|15|NA
TGTGCCAGCAGCTCCCGCGACAGGGGTTACAATGAGCAGTTCTTC
CASSSRDRGYNEQFF
>TRBV5-1|NA|TRBJ2-3|13|once
NA
CASSFGPGDTQYF
>TRBV5-6|NA|TRBJ2-1|11|NA
TGTGCCAGCAGCTTGGCGCTGGAGCAGTTCTTC
CASSLALEQFF
>TRBV30|NA|TRBJ1-3|15|NA
TGTGCCTGGAGTGTCGGCAGCAACTCTGGAAACACCATATATTTT
CAWSVGSNSGNTIYF
>TRBV4-1|TRBD2|TRBJ2-3|15|NA
TGCGCCAGCACCCCGGCTAGCGGGAGCACAGATACGCAGTATTTT
CASTPASGSTDTQYF
>TRBV19|TRBD1|TRBJ1-2|14|NA
TGTGCCAGTACGCGGACAGGGACGAACTATGGCTACACCTTC
CASTRTGTNYGYTF
>TRBV28|TRBD2|TRBJ2-7|15|NA
TGTGCCAGCAGTTTTGGGAGGGTGAACTCCTACGAGCAGTACTTC
CASSFGRVNSYEQYF
>TRBV10-3|NA|TRBJ2-7|12|once
TGTGCCATCAGGGTACCACCCTACGAGCAGTACTTC
CAIRVPPYEQYF
>TRBV5-1|TRBD1|TRBJ2-5|14|NA
TGCGCCAGCAGTTTGACAGGGGGGCAGGAGACCCAGTACTTC
CASSLTGGQETQYF
>TRBV27|TRBD1|TRBJ1-4|16|few
TGTGCCAGCAGTTTGCTTACCGGGACAGGGAATGAAAAACTGTTTTTT
CASSLLTGTGNEKLFF
>TRBV5-4|TRBD2|TRBJ2-1|15|once
TGTGCCAGCAGCAGAGGGACTAGCGGTGACAATGAGCAGTTCTTC
CASSRGTSGDNEQFF
>TRBV28|TRBD1|TRBJ1-4|15|NA
TGTGCCAGCAGGCAGGGGGGCCCAACTAATGAAAAACTGTTTTTT
CASRQGGPTNEKLFF
>TRBV5-1|NA|TRBJ2-5|14|NA
TGCGCCAGCAGCGTCCCAGGCGCTGAAGAGACCCAGTACTTC
CASSVPGAEETQYF
>TRBV7-9|NA|TRBJ2-7|16|NA
TGTGCCAGCAGCTTATGGCTAACATCGAGCTCCTACGAGCAGTACTTC
CASSLWLTSSSYEQYF
>TRBV12-5|NA|TRBJ2-5|16|NA
TGTGCTAGTGGTCCGGGGATCGAGTCTGGTCTAGAGACCCAGTACTTC
CASGPGIESGLETQYF
>TRBV2|NA|TRBJ1-5|13|NA
TGTGCCAGCAGTGAATTTGGGGCGCAGCCCCAGCATTTT
CASSEFGAQPQHF
>TRBV5-4|NA|TRBJ2-1|14|NA
TGTGCCAGCAGCGCCGCCAGCGCATATGGGGAGCAGTTCTTC
CASSAASAYGEQFF
>TRBV2|NA|TRBJ2-2|15|NA
TGTGCCAGCAGCCCCTCCCCGGGGGCCACCGGGGAGCTGTTTTTT
CASSPSPGATGELFF
>TRBV18|NA|TRBJ2-7|14|NA
TGTGCCAGCAGCCCCCGGCAGGGGGGCTACGAGCAGTACTTC
CASSPRQGGYEQYF
>TRBV4-2|TRBD2|TRBJ2-1|15|NA
TGTGCCAGCAGCCAACCCCTAGCGGGAGTCCATGAGCAGTTCTTC
CASSQPLAGVHEQFF
>TRBV19|NA|TRBJ1-5|15|NA
TGTGCCAGTAGGGGGGGGCTATACTTCAATCAGCCCCAGCATTTT
CASRGGLYFNQPQHF
>TRBV6-4|NA|TRBJ2-3|15|NA
TGTGCCAGCAATTGGGACAAGACCTCCACAGATACGCAGTATTTT
CASNWDKTSTDTQYF
>TRBV5-1|TRBD1|TRBJ2-7|20|NA
TGCGCCAGCAGCTTTATTCCTCCGGGACAGGGCCTATCTAGCTCCTACGAGCAGTACTTC
CASSFIPPGQGLSSSYEQYF
>TRBV7-3|TRBD2|TRBJ2-1|14|NA
TGTGCCAGCAGCTTACGCGGACTAGCAGCTGAGCAGTTCTTC
CASSLRGLAAEQFF
>TRBV7-2|TRBD1|TRBJ2-3|13|NA
TGTGCCAGCAGCAATCGGACAGGGGATACGCAGTATTTT
CASSNRTGDTQYF
>TRBV7-6|TRBD1|TRBJ2-5|15|NA
TGTGCCAGCAGCTTCCCGGGACAGGGCCAAGAGACCCAGTACTTC
CASSFPGQGQETQYF
>TRBV5-5|TRBD2|TRBJ2-7|18|NA
TGTGCCAGCAGCGACGGACTAGCGGGACTAATAAGGGACTACGAGCAGTACTTC
CASSDGLAGLIRDYEQYF
>TRBV18|TRBD2|TRBJ2-1|15|once
TGTGCCAGCTCACCAGGACTAGCGGCACGGGCTGAGCAGTTCTTC
CASSPGLAARAEQFF
>TRBV7-9|TRBD2|TRBJ2-1|14|NA
TGTGCCAGCAGCTTGGGGCGGGAGTCCAATGAGCAGTTCTTC
CASSLGRESNEQFF
>TRBV28|NA|TRBJ2-2|14|NA
TGTGCCAGCAGTGTAGCTACAAGCACCGGGGAGCTGTTTTTT
CASSVATSTGELFF
>TRBV5-4|TRBD1|TRBJ2-2|15|NA
TGTGCCAGCAGCATCAGACAGGGGGACACCGGGGAGCTGTTTTTT
CASSIRQGDTGELFF
>TRBV18|NA|TRBJ2-7|13|NA
TGTGCCAGCTCACCCCCTAACTCGTACGAGCAGTACTTC
CASSPPNSYEQYF
>TRBV19|TRBD1|TRBJ1-3|15|once
TGTGCCAGTAGGAAAGGACAGGGAGGCGGCAACACCATATATTTT
CASRKGQGGGNTIYF
>TRBV10-1|NA|TRBJ2-2|13|NA
TGCGCCACCGATGCGGGACGCACCGGGGAGCTGTTTTTT
CATDAGRTGELFF
>TRBV5-6|NA|TRBJ2-1|13|NA
TGTGCCAGCAGCTTGGCCGAGGGGAGTGAGCAGTTCTTC
CASSLAEGSEQFF
>TRBV19|TRBD1|TRBJ2-5|15|NA
TGTGCCAGTAGGCCGGATACAGGGGCCGACGAGACCCAGTACTTC
CASRPDTGADETQYF
>TRBV5-1|TRBD2|TRBJ2-3|18|NA
TGCGCCAGCAGCCGTCGGACTAGCGGGAGTTTTGGCACAGATACGCAGTATTTT
CASSRRTSGSFGTDTQYF
>TRBV4-1|TRBD1|TRBJ1-2|14|NA
TGCGCCAGCAGCCAGTCCCGGGACAGCTATGGCTACACCTTC
CASSQSRDSYGYTF
>TRBV9|NA|TRBJ2-1|15|once
TGTGCCAGCAGCCTCCGGGACCCGACCTACAATGAGCAGTTCTTC
CASSLRDPTYNEQFF